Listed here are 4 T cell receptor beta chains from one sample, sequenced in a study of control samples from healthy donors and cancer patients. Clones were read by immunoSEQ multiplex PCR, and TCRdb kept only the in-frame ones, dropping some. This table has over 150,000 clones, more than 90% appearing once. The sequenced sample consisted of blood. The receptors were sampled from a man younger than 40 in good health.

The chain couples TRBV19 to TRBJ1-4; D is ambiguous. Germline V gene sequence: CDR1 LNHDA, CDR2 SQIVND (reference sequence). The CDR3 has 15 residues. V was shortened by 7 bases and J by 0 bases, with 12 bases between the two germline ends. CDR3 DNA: TGTGCCAGTAAATTACCGGGATCAACTAATGAAAAACTGTTTTTT. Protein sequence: CASKLPGSTNEKLFF.

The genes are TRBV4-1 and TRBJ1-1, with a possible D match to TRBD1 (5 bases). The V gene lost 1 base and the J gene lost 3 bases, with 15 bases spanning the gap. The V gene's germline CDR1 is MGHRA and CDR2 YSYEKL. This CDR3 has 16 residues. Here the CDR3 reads CASSQASVGAHTEAFF. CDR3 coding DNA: TGCGCCAGCAGCCAAGCTTCTGTTGGGGCCCACACTGAAGCTTTCTTT.

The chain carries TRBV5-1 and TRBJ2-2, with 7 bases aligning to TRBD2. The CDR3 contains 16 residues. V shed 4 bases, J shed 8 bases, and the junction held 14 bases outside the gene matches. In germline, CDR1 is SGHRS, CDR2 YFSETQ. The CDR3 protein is CASSLGPPTGGGELFF. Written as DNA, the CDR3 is TGCGCCAGCAGCCTCGGGCCTCCAACGGGGGGTGGGGAGCTGTTTTTT.

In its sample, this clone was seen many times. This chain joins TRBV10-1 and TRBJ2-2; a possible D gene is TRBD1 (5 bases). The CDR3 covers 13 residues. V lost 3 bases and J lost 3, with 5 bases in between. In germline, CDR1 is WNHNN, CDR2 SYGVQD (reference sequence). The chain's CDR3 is CASSDRDTGELFF. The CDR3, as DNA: TGCGCCAGCAGTGACAGGGACACCGGGGAGCTGTTTTTT.